This T cell receptor beta chain was retrieved from a study of blood T cell repertoires in COVID-19. Original handling: For nucleated cells, counts were estimated from reference gene primer amplification. Some clones are missing from TCRdb's copy, which holds only in-frame ones; the method was immunoSEQ multiplex PCR. The V and J calls and clone size are taken from that table; D and trimming were inferred from the DNA. The table records some 240,000 clones, around 80% of them present only once. Sequenced input: peripheral blood. This TCR was recovered from a woman between 65 and 79 years old with acute or convalescent COVID-19.

The CDR3 spells CAWSVDGRGNQPQHF. The CDR3 DNA is TGTGCCTGGAGTGTCGATGGCAGGGGCAATCAGCCCCAGCATTTT. The chain recombines TRBV30 with TRBJ1-5; tentatively, D is TRBD1 (5 bases). V shed 0 bases and J shed 2 bases, with 11 bases lying between them. Germline V CDR1 and CDR2: GTSNPN, SVGIG (reference sequence). The CDR3 is 15 residues long. Looking up the rest from reference TRBV30 and TRBJ1-5 gives the full variable domain: SQTIHQWPATLVQPVGSPLSLECTVEGTSNPNLYWYRQAAGRGLQLLFYSVGIGQISSEVPQNLSASRPQDRQFILSSKKLLLSDSGFYLCAWSVDGRGNQPQHFGDGTRLSIL.